The present TCR beta chain was sequenced within a study of blood T cell repertoires in COVID-19. Study background: Collection of acute and convalescent COVID-19 samples took place in the United States, Italy and Spain.

Sequencing used immunoSEQ multiplex PCR; TCRdb keeps in-frame clones, though not all of them. Of roughly 250,000 clones in the sample, roughly 89% are singletons; the top ten hold roughly 10%. Recruitment covered about two dozen US areas and drew participants whose ages spanned roughly 18 to 89 years. Participant reports of clinical history set cohort assignment. Before being deemed recovered, Cohort 3 donors had two negative PCRs, clearance, or symptom resolution. The CDR3 is made up of 15 amino acids. V was cut by 3 bases and J by 5 bases, with 13 bases left in between. Germline-derived CDR1 and CDR2 are MDHEN and SYDVKM.

The TCR comes from a middle-aged man who had recovered from COVID-19. Source material: PBMCs or T cells enriched from blood (not recorded which). The J gene is TRBJ1-4, the V gene TRBV28; D perhaps matches TRBD1 (6 bases). CDR3 DNA: TGTGCCAGCAGTTTCGACAGGAACGCGAATGAAAAACTGTTTTTT. Translating it yields CASSFDRNANEKLFF.